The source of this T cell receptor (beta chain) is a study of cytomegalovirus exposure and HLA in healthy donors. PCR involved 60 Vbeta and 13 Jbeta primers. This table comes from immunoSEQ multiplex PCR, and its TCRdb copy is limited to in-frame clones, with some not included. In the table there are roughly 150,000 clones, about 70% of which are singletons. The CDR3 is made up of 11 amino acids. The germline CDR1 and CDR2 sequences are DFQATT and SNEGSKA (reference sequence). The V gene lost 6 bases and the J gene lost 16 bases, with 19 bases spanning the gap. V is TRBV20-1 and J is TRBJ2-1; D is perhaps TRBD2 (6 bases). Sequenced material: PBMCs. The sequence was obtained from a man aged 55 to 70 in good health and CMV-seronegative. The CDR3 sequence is CSAPKWEVYFF. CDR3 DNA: TGCAGTGCCCCGAAGTGGGAGGTATATTTCTTC.